This TCR beta chain was observed in a study of control samples from healthy donors and cancer patients. Sequencing was performed with immunoSEQ multiplex PCR; in TCRdb, only in-frame clones are kept and a portion is missing. In the table there are tens of thousands of clones, around 84% of which are singletons. The count of this clone is one. The receptor's source is a man aged 65 to 79 with lung cancer. The sequenced material came from PBMCs.

The CDR3 reads CASSPGTGRDEQYF. CDR3 coding DNA: TGTGCCAGCAGCCCAGGGACAGGGAGGGACGAGCAGTACTTC. This rearrangement joins TRBV7-9 to TRBJ2-7; 9 bases are a match to TRBD1. After removal of 5 bases from V and 5 bases from J, the junction contained 7 bases not matched to a gene. CDR1 is SEHNR, CDR2 FQNEAQ, per germline (reference sequence). The CDR3 covers 14 residues.